The rows below give T cell receptor beta chains drawn from one sample of a study of cytomegalovirus exposure and HLA in healthy donors. Method: immunoSEQ multiplex PCR; TCRdb's copy keeps in-frame clones and lacks some. The sample includes 150,000 to 180,000 clones, about three quarters of them seen just once. The source material was PBMCs. The receptors were gathered from a woman aged 35 to 49 in good health and CMV-seronegative. Both conserved end residues are part of each CDR3. Fields, in order: clone size, J gene, D gene, V gene, CDR3 protein, CDR3 DNA. The D gene is left open where the match is weak. Expanded clones get a size class; other rows say once, few or many, or leave the size out.

abundance: .; j_gene: TRBJ2-4; d_gene: .; v_gene: TRBV29-1; CDR3aa: CSVGSEAKNIQYF; CDR3nt: TGCAGCGTTGGATCAGAAGCCAAAAACATTCAGTACTTC
abundance: .; j_gene: TRBJ2-7; d_gene: .; v_gene: TRBV7-2; CDR3aa: CASSSRAVPYEQYF; CDR3nt: TGTGCCAGCAGCTCCAGGGCGGTACCCTACGAGCAGTACTTC
abundance: .; j_gene: TRBJ1-4; d_gene: TRBD1; v_gene: TRBV2; CDR3aa: CASSTGQGATNEKLFF; CDR3nt: TGTGCCAGCAGCACCGGACAGGGTGCAACTAATGAAAAACTGTTTTTT
abundance: .; j_gene: TRBJ2-1; d_gene: TRBD1; v_gene: TRBV30; CDR3aa: CAWRTRGTYNEQFF; CDR3nt: TGTGCCTGGAGAACCAGGGGGACCTACAATGAGCAGTTCTTC
abundance: .; j_gene: TRBJ2-1; d_gene: TRBD2; v_gene: TRBV2; CDR3aa: CASSERLPGGGEQFF; CDR3nt: TGTGCCAGCAGTGAGAGGCTACCCGGCGGGGGTGAGCAGTTCTTC
abundance: .; j_gene: TRBJ2-3; d_gene: TRBD2; v_gene: TRBV7-8; CDR3aa: CASSPLGAGGLDTQYF; CDR3nt: TGTGCCAGCAGCCCCCTTGGCGCGGGGGGCCTCGATACGCAGTATTTT
abundance: few; j_gene: TRBJ1-6; d_gene: TRBD1; v_gene: TRBV10-3; CDR3aa: CATRNQGAGNSPLHF; CDR3nt: TGTGCCACCAGGAACCAGGGGGCAGGAAATTCACCCCTCCACTTT
abundance: .; j_gene: TRBJ2-7; d_gene: .; v_gene: TRBV6-1; CDR3aa: CASSVRAGKSYEQYF; CDR3nt: TGTGCCAGCAGTGTAAGGGCGGGGAAGTCCTACGAGCAGTACTTC
abundance: .; j_gene: TRBJ1-1; d_gene: TRBD1; v_gene: TRBV10-2; CDR3aa: CASSDLRWQGAREAFF; CDR3nt: TGCGCCAGCAGTGACCTCCGGTGGCAGGGGGCGCGGGAGGCTTTCTTT
abundance: .; j_gene: TRBJ1-1; d_gene: TRBD1; v_gene: TRBV11-3; CDR3aa: CASTGIGGDDTEAFF; CDR3nt: TGTGCCAGCACCGGCATAGGGGGCGATGACACTGAAGCTTTCTTT
abundance: .; j_gene: TRBJ2-1; d_gene: .; v_gene: TRBV5-1; CDR3aa: CASSDEVLQFF; CDR3nt: TGCGCCAGCAGCGATGAGGTTCTGCAGTTCTTC
abundance: .; j_gene: TRBJ1-6; d_gene: .; v_gene: TRBV7-9; CDR3aa: CASSLLASADSPLHF; CDR3nt: TGTGCCAGCAGCTTACTCGCTTCCGCAGATTCACCCCTCCACTTT
abundance: .; j_gene: TRBJ1-5; d_gene: TRBD1; v_gene: TRBV10-1; CDR3aa: CASWGQGDLYSNQPQHF; CDR3nt: TGCGCCAGCTGGGGACAGGGGGATTTATATAGCAATCAGCCCCAGCATTTT
abundance: .; j_gene: TRBJ2-6; d_gene: TRBD1; v_gene: TRBV7-9; CDR3aa: CASSLWTGGANPGANVLTF; CDR3nt: TGTGCCAGCAGCTTATGGACAGGGGGCGCTAACCCTGGGGCCAACGTCCTGACTTTC
abundance: .; j_gene: TRBJ1-5; d_gene: .; v_gene: TRBV7-2; CDR3aa: CASSSLVRQPQHF; CDR3nt: TGTGCCAGCAGCTCACTAGTTCGGCAGCCCCAGCATTTT
abundance: .; j_gene: TRBJ2-7; d_gene: .; v_gene: TRBV5-1; CDR3aa: CASTPLESGGYEQYF; CDR3nt: TGCGCCAGCACCCCCCTGGAATCCGGCGGGTACGAGCAGTACTTC
abundance: .; j_gene: TRBJ2-2; d_gene: .; v_gene: TRBV5-1; CDR3aa: CASSVTRTGELFF; CDR3nt: TGCGCCAGCAGCGTCACTAGGACCGGGGAGCTGTTTTTT
abundance: .; j_gene: TRBJ1-2; d_gene: .; v_gene: TRBV28; CDR3aa: CASTMGAGEGNGYTF; CDR3nt: TGTGCCAGCACGATGGGGGCAGGGGAGGGAAATGGCTACACCTTC
abundance: .; j_gene: TRBJ2-7; d_gene: TRBD1; v_gene: TRBV11-1; CDR3aa: CASSLDGTGSFPLYEQYF; CDR3nt: TGTGCCAGCAGCTTGGACGGGACAGGCTCCTTTCCCCTCTACGAGCAGTACTTC
abundance: once; j_gene: TRBJ2-1; d_gene: TRBD2; v_gene: TRBV6-1; CDR3aa: CASSDPGLGVNEQFF; CDR3nt: TGTGCCAGCAGTGACCCGGGACTAGGGGTCAATGAGCAGTTCTTC
abundance: few; j_gene: TRBJ1-1; d_gene: .; v_gene: TRBV11-3; CDR3aa: CASSQGSTEAFF; CDR3nt: TGTGCCAGCAGCCAAGGGAGCACTGAAGCTTTCTTT
abundance: .; j_gene: TRBJ1-1; d_gene: .; v_gene: TRBV28; CDR3aa: CASSALRDTTAEAFF; CDR3nt: TGTGCCAGCAGTGCCCTGAGGGACACTACAGCTGAAGCTTTCTTT
abundance: .; j_gene: TRBJ1-1; d_gene: .; v_gene: TRBV6-5; CDR3aa: CASSYSNQLQREAFF; CDR3nt: TGTGCCAGCAGTTACTCGAATCAGCTCCAGCGTGAAGCTTTCTTT
abundance: once; j_gene: TRBJ2-1; d_gene: TRBD2; v_gene: TRBV2; CDR3aa: CASSRRLAGSYNEQFF; CDR3nt: TGTGCCAGCAGCAGACGACTAGCGGGATCCTACAATGAGCAGTTCTTC
abundance: .; j_gene: TRBJ2-4; d_gene: .; v_gene: TRBV5-1; CDR3aa: CASSPEATKNIQYF; CDR3nt: TGCGCCAGCAGCCCCGAGGCAACCAAAAACATTCAGTACTTC
abundance: .; j_gene: TRBJ1-3; d_gene: .; v_gene: TRBV30; CDR3aa: CAWTTDSFRNTIYF; CDR3nt: TGTGCCTGGACCACGGACAGCTTCCGAAACACCATATATTTT
abundance: .; j_gene: TRBJ1-1; d_gene: .; v_gene: TRBV18; CDR3aa: CASSPLMRTEAFF; CDR3nt: TGTGCCAGCTCACCATTGATGAGAACTGAAGCTTTCTTT
abundance: .; j_gene: TRBJ1-2; d_gene: .; v_gene: TRBV25-1; CDR3aa: CASSEYGFENGGDYGYTF; CDR3nt: TGTGCCAGCAGTGAATATGGATTTGAGAACGGGGGGGACTATGGCTACACCTTC